One and the same sample provided the 21 T cell receptor beta chains below, sequenced in a study of T cells in Graves' hyperthyroidism and ophthalmopathy. There were TCR beta CDR3 regions amplified from RNA transcripts. Initially, a first-round RT-PCR of the TCR CDR3 employed the HTBI primer set. TCRdb re-analysed the multiplex PCR reads in MiXCR, keeping a single row per CDR3 protein. In the table there are under 70,000 distinct CDR3 sequences, roughly 58% of which are singletons. Sample: blood. Every receptor here comes from a woman between 55 and 75 years old with Graves' ophthalmopathy.

The chain couples TRBV20-1 to TRBJ1-2, with 9 bases that match TRBD1. With V trimmed by 0 bases and J by 4 bases, 6 bases remained unmatched. Germline values: CDR1 DFQATT, CDR2 SNEGSKA (reference sequence). This CDR3 region has 15 residues. CDR3 loop: CSARDLGTGTYGYTF. The CDR3 DNA follows: TGCAGTGCTAGAGATCTCGGGACAGGGACCTATGGCTACACCTTC.

There are many counts of this clonotype. The chain recombines TRBV6-4 with TRBJ2-2; 9 nucleotides align to TRBD1. Germline values: CDR1 MRHNA, CDR2 SNTAGT. V was clipped by 5 bases and J by 3 bases; unmatched bases: 4. The CDR3 loop spans 15 amino acids. The CDR3, as DNA: TGTGCCAGCAGTTCGACAGGGGGAGACACCGGGGAGCTGTTTTTT. Protein sequence: CASSSTGGDTGELFF.

In this sample, this clonotype turned up many times. J is TRBJ1-3 and V is TRBV5-1; D might be TRBD1 (5 bases). Per the germline V gene, CDR1 is SGHRS and CDR2 is YFSETQ. Trimming left V 4 bases short and J 4 bases short, with 18 bases between. CDR3 length equals 16 residues. In nucleotides, the CDR3 is TGCGCCAGCAGCACGTCAGGCAGGGAAGGAGGAAACACCATATATTTT. Translation gives CASSTSGREGGNTIYF.

As concerns this clonotype: It is likely a read error, because the conserved phenylalanine at the end of the CDR3 is missing. This chain connects TRBV7-2 to TRBJ1-1, with D perhaps matching TRBD1 (5 bases). The CDR3 extends over 16 amino acids. Germline V gene sequence: CDR1 SGHTA, CDR2 FQGNSA. This CDR3 is CASSLAGGGPNTEAFL. CDR3 coding DNA: TGTGCCAGCAGCCTAGCTGGGGGAGGCCCGAACACTGAAGCTTTCTTG.

V usage is TRBV12-3 or TRBV12-4 and J usage is TRBJ2-5, with 7 bases aligning to TRBD2. J was trimmed by 2 bases and V by 5 bases; bases with no gene match: 14. The CDR3 sequence is 17 residues long. The CDR3 spells CASSTALTGRGQETQYF. For the CDR3, the DNA is TGTGCCAGCAGTACCGCCTTAACGGGGAGGGGTCAAGAGACCCAGTACTTC.

This clonotype is judged medium-sized. J is TRBJ1-6 and V is TRBV9; D remains unclear. The germline V and J ends were trimmed by 4 bases and 9 bases, with 8 bases remaining between them. Germline CDR1 SGDLS, CDR2 YYNGEE. The CDR3 covers 12 residues. The CDR3: CASSNLRSPLHF. The CDR3 nucleotides read TGTGCCAGCAGCAATTTGCGTTCACCCCTCCACTTT.

The chain couples TRBV7-3 to TRBJ2-2; TRBD2 matches at 7 bases. The junction had 7 bases not matched to a gene; V was cut back by 2 bases and J by 4 bases. The CDR3 has 16 residues. Germline assignment: CDR1 SGHTA and CDR2 FQGTGA. The CDR3 spells CASSLGAGVGTGELFF. The DNA for the CDR3 is TGTGCCAGCAGCTTAGGGGCGGGAGTGGGCACCGGGGAGCTGTTTTTT.

CDR3 bases: TGTGCCAGCAGTCTCTCGGCGGGAGGGCCTTACGAGCAGTACTTC. This codes for CASSLSAGGPYEQYF. V and J are TRBV12-3 or TRBV12-4 and TRBJ2-7; 9 bases are shared with TRBD2. This CDR3 is built from 15 residues. V lost 5 bases, J lost 4 bases, and 9 bases stayed unmatched.

The V call is TRBV9, the J call TRBJ2-2; 9 bases agree with TRBD2. CDR3 length: 16 amino acids. Germline values: CDR1 SGDLS, CDR2 YYNGEE. The V segment lost 4 bases and the J segment 5 bases; nucleotides outside the gene matches: 9. The CDR3 DNA reads TGTGCCAGCAGCCCTGACGCGGGAGGGGGAACCGGGGAGCTGTTTTTT. Protein product: CASSPDAGGGTGELFF.

This clonotype has ten or more counts. The gene calls are TRBV6-4 and TRBJ1-6; 9 bases are a match to TRBD1. The ends lost 0 bases at V and 7 bases at J; junction bases unmatched: 1. Per the germline V gene, CDR1 is MRHNA and CDR2 is SNTAGT. There are 15 residues in the CDR3. The CDR3 nucleotides are TGTGCCAGCAGTGACTCAACAGGGGGCAATTCACCCCTCCACTTT. Protein sequence: CASSDSTGGNSPLHF.

This clonotype showed up many times. The rearrangement links TRBV19 to TRBJ2-3; D possibly corresponds to TRBD1 (8 bases). V was trimmed by 6 bases and J by 4 bases, leaving 17 bases between them. The CDR3 runs 15 residues. Germline V lookup: CDR1 LNHDA, CDR2 SQIVND (reference sequence). The CDR3 spells CASRPRTGRADTQYF. Written as DNA, the CDR3 is TGTGCCAGTAGACCCCGGACAGGGAGGGCAGATACGCAGTATTTT.

The chain employs TRBV15 and TRBJ2-1, with 11 bases that match TRBD2. The ends lost 2 bases at V and 6 bases at J; junction bases unmatched: 6. There are 16 residues in the CDR3. Germline assignment: CDR1 LNHNV and CDR2 YYDKDF (reference sequence). CDR3 nucleotide sequence: TGTGCCACCAGCAGAAGGACTAGCGGGCTCCTCAATGAGCAGTTCTTC. Its protein product is CATSRRTSGLLNEQFF.

This clonotype has ten or more counts. This chain links TRBV7-2 with TRBJ2-4; TRBD2 might be the D (5 bases). Germline-derived CDR1 and CDR2 are SGHTA and FQGNSA. This CDR3 has 14 residues. The V end lost 5 bases, the J end lost 8 bases, and 16 bases lay between the germline ends. The CDR3 nucleotides are TGTGCCAGCAGCGAGGACCCTAGCCCACACATTCAGTACTTC. Amino acid sequence: CASSEDPSPHIQYF.

The rearrangement joins TRBV7-2 to TRBJ2-3, with D perhaps matching TRBD2 (6 bases). There are 15 residues in the CDR3. Germline V lookup: CDR1 SGHTA, CDR2 FQGNSA. Trimming took off 5 bases at V and 11 bases at J, with 23 bases between the two ends. The CDR3 nucleotides read TGTGCCAGCAGCCCATCCCGCACGGGGGTATATATGCAGTATTTT. It encodes CASSPSRTGVYMQYF.

In this sample, this clonotype turned up once. J is TRBJ1-4 and V is TRBV5-1; 7 nucleotides align to TRBD1. Unmatched junction bases numbered 2, after V lost 0 bases and J lost 3 bases. The CDR3 extends over 15 amino acids. Germline-derived CDR1 and CDR2 are SGHRS and YFSETQ. CDR3 bases: TGCGCCAGCAGCTTGGACGGGACAGCTAATGAAAAACTGTTTTTT. Protein: CASSLDGTANEKLFF.

This clonotype was counted between two and nine times. The V gene is TRBV29-1, the J gene TRBJ2-7; D possibly corresponds to TRBD2 (6 bases). Germline-derived CDR1 and CDR2 are SQVTM and ANQGSEA. This CDR3 spans 9 amino acids. V lost 8 bases and J 7 bases, leaving 9 bases between the germline ends. CDR3 bases: TGCAGCCCCGCGGGGGAGCAGTACTTC. It translates to CSPAGEQYF.

This chain links TRBV20-1 with TRBJ2-5; D is unclear. V was shortened by 0 bases and J by 7 bases, with 0 bases between the two germline ends. This CDR3 is 9 amino acids long. CDR1 is DFQATT, CDR2 SNEGSKA, per germline (reference sequence). In DNA form, the CDR3 reads TGCAGTGCTAGAGAGACCCAGTACTTC. This encodes CSARETQYF.

At least ten counts were recorded for this clonotype. The genes are TRBV5-1 and TRBJ2-1; TRBD2 aligns across 12 bases. The CDR3 contains 15 residues. Unmatched junction bases numbered 6, after V lost 7 bases and J lost 4 bases. Germline CDR1 is SGHRS and CDR2 is YFSETQ. Written as DNA, the CDR3 is TGCGCCAGCTCCCTAGCGGGAGGGTTTTACAATGAGCAGTTCTTC. The encoded protein is CASSLAGGFYNEQFF. Based on the CDR3 plus reference TRBV5-1 and TRBJ2-1, the full variable domain is KAGVTQTPRYLIKTRGQQVTLSCSPISGHRSVSWYQQTPGQGLQFLFEYFSETQRNKGNFPGRFSGRQFSNSRSEMNVSTLELGDSALYLCASSLAGGFYNEQFFGPGTRLTVL.

This clonotype came up a few times. V gene TRBV7-9 combines with J gene TRBJ2-2; the match to TRBD2 covers 7 bases. Germline CDR1 is SEHNR and CDR2 is FQNEAQ (reference sequence). V gave up 6 bases and J gave up 7 bases; unmatched junction bases: 5. The CDR3 is 13 amino acids. The CDR3 nucleotides are TGTGCCAGCAGTTCAAGGACTAGCGGGGAGCTGTTTTTT. It translates to CASSSRTSGELFF.

V gene TRBV15 combines with J gene TRBJ2-7, with no clear D. The CDR3 sequence is 11 residues long. Germline V gene sequence: CDR1 LNHNV, CDR2 YYDKDF (reference sequence). V was pared by 1 base and J by 9 bases, with 7 bases between. As DNA, the CDR3 is TGTGCCACCAGCAGAGTCGGCGGGCAGTACGTC. Translating gives CATSRVGGQYV.

This clonotype came up many times. This chain joins TRBV4-1 and TRBJ1-1; the D is unclear. The CDR3 covers 16 residues. CDR1 MGHRA and CDR2 YSYEKL come from the germline V gene. V lost 0 bases and J lost 3, with 14 bases in between. The CDR3 reads CASSQDLGRRYTEAFF. Here the CDR3 DNA reads TGCGCCAGCAGCCAAGATCTCGGCAGGCGATACACTGAAGCTTTCTTT.